These 24 T cell receptor beta chains came from one sample sequenced in a study of blood T cells in healthy people across ages (dated by TCRdb to about 2015). The library was built by means of 5' RACE. For sequencing, an Illumina HiSeq 2500 was employed. The second PCR ran for about 6 to 12 cycles and used a J-beta primer mix along with a sample-barcoded 5' primer. Through fastp at Q25 and MiXCR, TCRdb rebuilt clones from the public reads, retaining in-frame beta chains. Under each unique CDR3 protein, matching rows form one entry showing the most common genes and DNA. The sample includes about 570,000 distinct CDR3 sequences, with 25% to 30% observed a single time. Approximately 17% of the sample is in the top ten clones. The sequenced sample consisted of blood. These receptors were obtained from a woman in her seventies in good health.

This clonotype was recorded a few times. V and J are TRBV5-1 and TRBJ2-5, with unresolved D. CDR3 length: 14 residues. The germline gives CDR1 SGHRS, CDR2 YFSETQ. V was cut by 1 base and J by 0 bases, with 7 bases left in between. CDR3 bases: TGCGCCAGCAGCTTGCAGATGTACCAAGAGACCCAGTACTTC. This encodes CASSLQMYQETQYF.

The chain couples TRBV20-1 to TRBJ1-4; D is ambiguous. This CDR3 has 13 amino acids. CDR1 is DFQATT and CDR2 is SNEGSKA in the germline V gene (reference sequence). V lost 3 bases to trimming and J lost 3 bases, with 8 bases between them. Here the CDR3 DNA reads TGCAGTGCTAGGGGCTCAGCTAATGAAAAACTGTTTTTT. Residues: CSARGSANEKLFF.

This clonotype was picked up a small number of times. A much larger clonotype is one base distant, so this may be a read error. The chain combines TRBV6-5 with TRBJ1-2; D not certain. V lost 7 bases to trimming and J lost 7 bases, with 10 bases between them. There are 11 residues in the CDR3. The germline CDR1 and CDR2 sequences are MNHEY and SVGAGI. The CDR3 loop is CASNTIGGYTF. The CDR3 nucleotides read TGTGCCAGCAATACAATTGGTGGCTACACCTTC.

In regard to this clonotype: A much larger clone sits a single nucleotide away, making a read error possible. The chain recombines TRBV4-2 with TRBJ1-5; 8 nucleotides align to TRBD1. The CDR3 has 14 amino acids. Germline V lookup: CDR1 LGHNA, CDR2 YNFKEQ. The CDR3 sequence: CACSQTGGNQPQHF. DNA for the CDR3: TGTGCCTGCAGCCAGACAGGGGGCAATCAGCCCCAGCATTTT.

A few counts support this clonotype. This rearrangement joins TRBV9 to TRBJ2-5; 13 bases map to TRBD2. The DNA matches TRBJ2-1 better at its end, which makes the J call doubtful. The CDR3 totals 16 residues. Per the germline V gene, CDR1 is SGDLS and CDR2 is YYNGEE. The CDR3 here is CASSVTLAGGRDEQFF. The CDR3 coding sequence is TGTGCCAGCAGCGTAACACTAGCGGGGGGGCGGGATGAGCAGTTCTTC.

This clonotype came up a few times. This chain links TRBV15 with TRBJ1-1; unclear D gene. The CDR3 has 15 residues. Germline V gene lookup returns CDR1 LNHNV and CDR2 YYDKDF (reference sequence). Deletions cut 0 bases from V and 2 bases from J, with 10 bases between. The CDR3 DNA is TGTGCCACCAGCAGAGACCATGACGGAAACACTGAAGCTTTCTTT. Translation gives CATSRDHDGNTEAFF.

The chain is built from TRBV5-1 and TRBJ1-2; D gene uncertain. V was pared by 1 base and J by 7 bases, with 11 bases between. This CDR3 has 13 residues. Germline V gives CDR1 SGHRS, CDR2 YFSETQ. CDR3 in DNA: TGCGCCAGCAGCTTGTACGGGAACGGTGGCTACACCTTC. Its translation is CASSLYGNGGYTF.

The V and J genes are TRBV5-1 and TRBJ2-5; D tentatively reads TRBD1 or TRBD2 (5 bases each). Germline V gives CDR1 SGHRS, CDR2 YFSETQ. Trimming shortened V by 4 bases and J by 5 bases, and 15 bases separated the two germline ends. The CDR3 is 14 residues long. CDR3: CASSARGVGETQYF. The CDR3 coding sequence is TGCGCCAGCAGCGCGAGAGGGGTCGGGGAGACCCAGTACTTC. The full variable domain, with the rest looked up from reference TRBV5-1 and TRBJ2-5, is KAGVTQTPRYLIKTRGQQVTLSCSPISGHRSVSWYQQTPGQGLQFLFEYFSETQRNKGNFPGRFSGRQFSNSRSEMNVSTLELGDSALYLCASSARGVGETQYFGPGTRLLVL.

V usage is TRBV28 and J usage is TRBJ1-2; 7 bases fit TRBD1. The CDR3 extends over 15 amino acids. J gave up 7 bases and V 3 bases, and 11 bases lay outside the gene matches. Germline loops: CDR1 MDHEN, CDR2 SYDVKM. DNA of the CDR3: TGTGCCAGCAGTTTTCCCTCGCACAGGGGTACTGGCTACACCTTC. Translating it yields CASSFPSHRGTGYTF.

The rearrangement uses TRBV5-1 and TRBJ1-4, with D perhaps TRBD1 (6 bases). Trimming stripped 0 bases from V and 3 bases from J, with 12 bases between. Germline V lookup: CDR1 SGHRS, CDR2 YFSETQ. The CDR3 has 16 amino acids. The CDR3 DNA sequence: TGCGCCAGCAGCTTGGTTGCAGGGGCGGCTAATGAAAAACTGTTTTTT. Its protein is CASSLVAGAANEKLFF.

The chain employs TRBV20-1 and TRBJ1-1, with D possibly being TRBD1 (5 bases). CDR1 and CDR2 (germline): DFQATT, SNEGSKA (reference sequence). CDR3 length: 14 residues. V dropped 8 bases and J dropped 1 base, with 17 bases sitting between them. CDR3 loop: CSPGDLLGNTEAFF. The DNA of the CDR3 is TGCAGTCCCGGGGACTTACTGGGGAACACTGAAGCTTTCTTT.

In this sample, this clonotype turned up a few times. V and J are TRBV10-3 and TRBJ1-1, with D unclear. Trimming pared 7 bases from V and 0 bases from J, leaving 9 bases between. In germline, CDR1 is ENHRY, CDR2 SYGVKD. The CDR3 length is 13 residues. CDR3 coding DNA: TGTGCCATCACCGAACGATTGAACACTGAAGCTTTCTTT. Translated, it gives CAITERLNTEAFF.

This clonotype was detected a few times. The rearrangement uses TRBV29-1 and TRBJ2-2; 9 bases match TRBD1. Germline lookup yields CDR1 SQVTM and CDR2 ANQGSEA. The CDR3 totals 14 residues. The trim removed 8 bases at V and 0 bases at J, leaving 4 bases unmatched. DNA of the CDR3: TGCAGCTTCCGGACAGGGGCGAACACCGGGGAGCTGTTTTTT. It specifies CSFRTGANTGELFF.

This clonotype was detected once. This chain connects TRBV20-1 to TRBJ2-1; D may be TRBD2 (5 bases). The CDR3 runs 13 residues. CDR1 is DFQATT and CDR2 is SNEGSKA in the germline V gene (reference sequence). Trimming stripped 1 base from V and 3 bases from J, with 7 bases between. CDR3 protein: CSARVASYNEQFF. As DNA, the CDR3 is TGCAGTGCTAGAGTAGCGAGCTACAATGAGCAGTTCTTC.

The V call is TRBV20-1, the J call TRBJ2-4; 14 nucleotides line up with TRBD2. With V trimmed by 3 bases and J by 3 bases, 10 bases remained unmatched. Germline-derived CDR1 and CDR2 are DFQATT and SNEGSKA (reference sequence). The CDR3 has 18 amino acids. Written as DNA, the CDR3 is TGCAGTGCTAGGGATGGACTAGCGGGGGGTTTAGGCAAAAACATTCAGTACTTC. Its protein is CSARDGLAGGLGKNIQYF.

This clonotype occurred a few times. The CDR3 protein is CASSRPGVSETQYF. Here the CDR3 DNA reads TGTGCCAGCAGTAGACCCGGGGTCTCCGAGACCCAGTACTTC. The chain joins TRBV25-1 to TRBJ2-5; possible D gene TRBD2, 5 bases. The CDR3 extends over 14 amino acids. Trimming cost V 5 bases and J 5 bases, with 15 bases left between them. Looked up from germline, CDR1 is MGHDK and CDR2 is SYGVNS. The full variable domain, rest sourced from reference TRBV25-1 and TRBJ2-5, is EADIYQTPRYLVIGTGKKITLECSQTMGHDKMYWYQQDPGMELHLIHYSYGVNSTEKGDLSSESTVSRIRTEHFPLTLESARPSHTSQYLCASSRPGVSETQYFGPGTRLLVL.

In DNA form, the CDR3 reads TGTGCCAGCAGTGACATCCAAGAGACCCAGTACTTC. It encodes CASSDIQETQYF. The rearrangement uses TRBV2 and TRBJ2-5; D gene unclear. V was pared by 3 bases and J by 1 base, with 3 bases between. The CDR3 is 12 residues long. Germline V gives CDR1 SNHLY, CDR2 FYNNEI.

V gene TRBV29-1 combines with J gene TRBJ1-3; D is ambiguous. V lost 5 bases and J lost 1, with 3 bases in between. This CDR3 is built from 11 residues. CDR1 is SQVTM and CDR2 is ANQGSEA in the germline V gene. The chain's CDR3 is CSVRSGNTIYF. As DNA, the CDR3 is TGCAGCGTTAGGTCTGGAAACACCATATATTTT.

V is TRBV5-1 and J is TRBJ1-1; TRBD1 matches at 7 bases. The CDR3 length is 15 residues. Germline CDR1 and CDR2: SGHRS and YFSETQ. V dropped 4 bases and J dropped 6; count of bases not matched to a gene: 12. In DNA form, the CDR3 reads TGCGCCAGCAGCGGAAGCCGGGACAGCTGGGCTGAAGCTTTCTTT. Translating it yields CASSGSRDSWAEAFF. The full variable domain, with the rest looked up from reference TRBV5-1 and TRBJ1-1, is KAGVTQTPRYLIKTRGQQVTLSCSPISGHRSVSWYQQTPGQGLQFLFEYFSETQRNKGNFPGRFSGRQFSNSRSEMNVSTLELGDSALYLCASSGSRDSWAEAFFGQGTRLTVV.

The genes are TRBV7-9 and TRBJ1-1; D is undetermined. Between the trimmed V and J ends, which lost 5 bases and 1 base, there was a span of 14 bases. CDR3 length equals 15 residues. The V gene's germline CDR1 is SEHNR and CDR2 FQNEAQ (reference sequence). CDR3 nucleotides: TGTGCCAGCAGCGGTCAGAGTCAATGGAACACTGAAGCTTTCTTT. Translation gives CASSGQSQWNTEAFF.

This chain joins TRBV12-3 or TRBV12-4 and TRBJ2-1; D is possibly TRBD2 (6 bases). Trimming left V 8 bases short and J 2 bases short, with 13 bases between. The CDR3 runs 14 residues. Here the CDR3 DNA reads TGTGCCAGCCCCCGGACGGGAGCCTACAATGAGCAGTTCTTC. It yields the protein CASPRTGAYNEQFF.

The chain combines TRBV7-8 with TRBJ1-1; 7 bases align to TRBD1. The CDR3 sequence is 17 residues long. CDR1 is SGHVS, CDR2 FQNEAQ, per germline. Trimming at V came to 1 base and at J to 6 bases, leaving 14 bases not matched to a gene. The DNA of the CDR3 is TGTGCCAGCAGCTTAGGGCAGGGGGGATCACGAATGGCTGAAGCTTTCTTT. Amino acid sequence: CASSLGQGGSRMAEAFF.

This chain uses TRBV7-2 with TRBJ2-2, with 7 bases fitting TRBD1. This CDR3 region has 16 residues. Germline V gene data show CDR1 as SGHTA and CDR2 as FQGNSA. Unmatched junction bases numbered 7, after V lost 2 bases and J lost 4 bases. CDR3 coding DNA: TGTGCCAGCAGCTTATTTGGGACAGAAGTCACCGGGGAGCTGTTTTTT. Translating it yields CASSLFGTEVTGELFF.

The chain employs TRBV6-2 or TRBV6-3 and TRBJ2-5, with D uncertain. The J call is uncertain, as TRBJ2-1 better fits the DNA end. Germline CDR1 MNHEY, CDR2 SVGEGT. The CDR3 covers 15 residues. The CDR3 here is CASSSQSTRHNEQFF. The CDR3 DNA is TGTGCCAGCAGTTCCCAATCGACACGACACAATGAGCAGTTCTTC.